These T cell receptor beta chains were read from a single sample in a study of blood T cells in healthy people across ages. TCRdb fed the 5' RACE reads into MiXCR, producing one record per CDR3 protein. The sample yields 700,000 to 950,000 distinct CDR3 sequences, roughly 60% seen once. Sequencing was carried out using blood. These receptors all stem from a man aged 30-40 years in good health. The CDR3 runs from the conserved cysteine through the conserved F or W. Fields, in order: D gene, V gene, clone size, J gene, CDR3 protein, CDR3 DNA. The D gene is left open where the match is weak. A row's size may be missing; if present it is once, few, many or a size class.

d_gene: .
v_gene: TRBV7-9
abundance: .
j_gene: TRBJ1-2
CDR3aa: CASSPAGWAGNYGYTF
CDR3nt: TGTGCCAGCAGCCCCGCTGGGTGGGCTGGGAACTATGGCTACACCTTC

d_gene: .
v_gene: TRBV20-1
abundance: .
j_gene: TRBJ1-4
CDR3aa: CSARLTRRLNAANEKLFF
CDR3nt: TGCAGTGCCAGGTTGACGAGACGTCTAAATGCGGCTAATGAAAAACTGTTTTTT

d_gene: .
v_gene: TRBV29-1
abundance: once
j_gene: TRBJ2-7
CDR3aa: CSARRGESEQYF
CDR3nt: TGCAGCGCCCGTAGAGGAGAAAGCGAGCAGTACTTC

d_gene: .
v_gene: TRBV5-1
abundance: .
j_gene: TRBJ1-1
CDR3aa: CASSSGRTGSLGNTEAFF
CDR3nt: TGCGCCAGCAGCTCTGGCCGAACCGGGAGCCTTGGGAACACTGAAGCTTTCTTT

d_gene: .
v_gene: TRBV20-1
abundance: few
j_gene: TRBJ1-4
CDR3aa: CSASPPGRAEKLFF
CDR3nt: TGCAGTGCTAGTCCCCCGGGGAGGGCTGAAAAACTGTTTTTT

d_gene: .
v_gene: TRBV7-2
abundance: .
j_gene: TRBJ2-7
CDR3aa: CASSSGSGASYEQYF
CDR3nt: TGTGCCAGCAGCTCTGGTAGCGGAGCCTCCTACGAGCAGTACTTC

d_gene: .
v_gene: TRBV21-1
abundance: .
j_gene: TRBJ2-7
CDR3aa: CASSKGKLCEQYF
CDR3nt: TGTGCCAGCAGCAAAGGGAAGTTGTGCGAGCAGTACTTC

d_gene: .
v_gene: TRBV6-1
abundance: .
j_gene: TRBJ2-7
CDR3aa: CASTLSQDSYEQYF
CDR3nt: TGTGCCAGCACCTTATCACAGGATTCCTACGAGCAGTACTTC

d_gene: .
v_gene: TRBV6-1
abundance: few
j_gene: TRBJ1-2
CDR3aa: CASRDKGGGYTF
CDR3nt: TGTGCCAGCAGAGACAAAGGGGGAGGCTACACCTTC

d_gene: .
v_gene: TRBV4-2
abundance: .
j_gene: TRBJ2-3
CDR3aa: CASSQDPFSETSTDTQYF
CDR3nt: TGTGCCAGCAGCCAAGACCCTTTTAGCGAAACAAGCACAGATACGCAGTATTTT

d_gene: TRBD1
v_gene: TRBV30
abundance: .
j_gene: TRBJ1-2
CDR3aa: CAWDRQGVHGYTF
CDR3nt: TGTGCCTGGGACAGACAGGGTGTGCATGGCTACACCTTC

d_gene: .
v_gene: TRBV11-1
abundance: .
j_gene: TRBJ1-2
CDR3aa: CASSPIWGAGGYTF
CDR3nt: TGTGCCAGCAGCCCCATTTGGGGGGCCGGTGGCTACACCTTC

d_gene: TRBD2
v_gene: TRBV6-5
abundance: .
j_gene: TRBJ2-1
CDR3aa: CASSYGLAVSYNEQFF
CDR3nt: TGTGCCAGCAGTTACGGCCTAGCGGTCTCCTACAATGAGCAGTTCTTC

d_gene: TRBD2
v_gene: TRBV7-2
abundance: .
j_gene: TRBJ2-5
CDR3aa: CASSLVTSGKETQYF
CDR3nt: TGTGCCAGCAGCTTAGTTACTAGCGGGAAAGAGACCCAGTACTTC

d_gene: TRBD2
v_gene: TRBV4-3
abundance: .
j_gene: TRBJ2-4
CDR3aa: CASSQEYGRTSGRANAKNIQYF
CDR3nt: TGCGCCAGCAGCCAAGAATATGGTCGGACTAGCGGGAGGGCCAATGCCAAAAACATTCAGTACTTC

d_gene: TRBD1
v_gene: TRBV7-9
abundance: .
j_gene: TRBJ2-7
CDR3aa: CASSPASGTGTCEQYF
CDR3nt: TGTGCCAGCAGCCCAGCTTCCGGGACAGGGACGTGCGAGCAGTACTTC

d_gene: .
v_gene: TRBV28
abundance: few
j_gene: TRBJ2-3
CDR3aa: CASLTRDTQYF
CDR3nt: TGTGCCAGCCTGACCCGTGATACGCAGTATTTT

d_gene: .
v_gene: TRBV28
abundance: .
j_gene: TRBJ2-7
CDR3aa: CASSTGHTGLVLGFSYEQYF
CDR3nt: TGTGCCAGCAGCACTGGCCACACAGGGTTGGTTTTAGGTTTTTCCTACGAGCAGTACTTC

d_gene: .
v_gene: TRBV7-9
abundance: .
j_gene: TRBJ1-2
CDR3aa: CASSPFGKGPDDYGYTF
CDR3nt: TGTGCCAGCAGCCCATTTGGAAAGGGTCCCGACGACTATGGCTACACCTTC